This T cell receptor beta chain stems from a study of T cell responses to AZD1222 COVID-19 vaccine. Overall study: Investigators merged groups given second doses at roughly 4 or roughly 12 weeks.

General observations from the study: AZD1222 recipients seropositive at baseline numbered only six or seven.

With regard to this clone: Its matching antigen is unknown.

The repertoire was sequenced with immunoSEQ multiplex PCR; TCRdb's copy has only in-frame clones and lacks some. The data contain some 96,000 clones, 88% of them singletons. V was clipped by 6 bases and J by 7 bases, with 14 bases between them. Germline CDR1 and CDR2: SGHRS and YFSETQ. CDR3 length equals 14 residues. Source: peripheral blood, taken on day 0 of AZD1222 vaccination. The chain links TRBV5-1 to TRBJ1-6, with D perhaps TRBD1 (6 bases). The TCR originated in an adult in good health. The CDR3 bases are TGCGCCAGCAAAGGGGGGCAGGGGAATTCACCCCTCCACTTT. Translated, it gives CASKGGQGNSPLHF. Based on the CDR3 plus reference TRBV5-1 and TRBJ1-6, the full variable domain is KAGVTQTPRYLIKTRGQQVTLSCSPISGHRSVSWYQQTPGQGLQFLFEYFSETQRNKGNFPGRFSGRQFSNSRSEMNVSTLELGDSALYLCASKGGQGNSPLHFGNGTRLTVT.